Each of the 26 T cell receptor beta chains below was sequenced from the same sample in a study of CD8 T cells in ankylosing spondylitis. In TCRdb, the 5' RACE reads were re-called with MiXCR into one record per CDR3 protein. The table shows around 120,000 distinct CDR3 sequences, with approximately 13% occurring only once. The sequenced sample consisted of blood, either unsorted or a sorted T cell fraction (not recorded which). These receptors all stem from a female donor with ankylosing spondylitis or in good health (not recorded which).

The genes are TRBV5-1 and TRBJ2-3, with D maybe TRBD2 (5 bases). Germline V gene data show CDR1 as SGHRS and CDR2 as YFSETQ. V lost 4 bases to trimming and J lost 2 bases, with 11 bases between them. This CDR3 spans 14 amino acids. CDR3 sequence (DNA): TGCGCCAGCAGCCTGACTACTCCCACAGATACGCAGTATTTT. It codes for CASSLTTPTDTQYF.

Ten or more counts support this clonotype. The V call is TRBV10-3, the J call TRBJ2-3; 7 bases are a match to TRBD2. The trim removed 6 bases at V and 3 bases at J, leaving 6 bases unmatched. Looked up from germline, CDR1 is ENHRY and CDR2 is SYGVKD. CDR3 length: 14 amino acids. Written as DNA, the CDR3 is TGTGCCATCAGAGGGAGCGGGACTACAGATACGCAGTATTTT. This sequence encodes CAIRGSGTTDTQYF.

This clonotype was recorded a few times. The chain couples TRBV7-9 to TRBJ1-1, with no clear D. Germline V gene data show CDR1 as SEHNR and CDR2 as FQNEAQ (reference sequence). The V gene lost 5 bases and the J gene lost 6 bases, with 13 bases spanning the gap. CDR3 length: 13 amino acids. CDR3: CASSPWSLPEAFF. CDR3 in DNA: TGTGCCAGCAGCCCATGGTCCCTCCCTGAAGCTTTCTTT.

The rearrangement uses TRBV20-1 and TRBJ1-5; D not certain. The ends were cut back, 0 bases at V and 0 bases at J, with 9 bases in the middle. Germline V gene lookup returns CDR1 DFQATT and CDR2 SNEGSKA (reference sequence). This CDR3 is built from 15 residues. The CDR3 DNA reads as TGCAGTGCTAGAGATACGGGGTATAGCAATCAGCCCCAGCATTTT. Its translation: CSARDTGYSNQPQHF.

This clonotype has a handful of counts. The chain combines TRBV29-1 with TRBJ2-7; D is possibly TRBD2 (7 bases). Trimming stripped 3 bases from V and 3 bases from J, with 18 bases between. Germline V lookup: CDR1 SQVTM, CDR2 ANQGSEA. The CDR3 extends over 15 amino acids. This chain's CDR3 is CSVEGGQGYRYEQYF. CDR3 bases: TGCAGCGTTGAGGGGGGGCAAGGCTATCGCTACGAGCAGTACTTC.

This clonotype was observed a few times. DNA for the CDR3: TGTGCCAGCAGCTTTAATTCTAACTATGGCTACACCTTC. Translated: CASSFNSNYGYTF. The chain couples TRBV7-9 to TRBJ1-2; D not certain. Trimming removed 3 bases at V and 0 bases at J, with 5 bases between. The CDR3 totals 13 residues. The germline V gene encodes CDR1 SEHNR and CDR2 FQNEAQ (reference sequence). The full variable domain, completed using reference TRBV7-9 and TRBJ1-2, is DTGVSQNPRHKITKRGQNVTFRCDPISEHNRLYWYRQTLGQGPEFLTYFQNEAQLEKSRLLSDRFSAERPKGSFSTLEIQRTEQGDSAMYLCASSFNSNYGYTFGSGTRLTVV.

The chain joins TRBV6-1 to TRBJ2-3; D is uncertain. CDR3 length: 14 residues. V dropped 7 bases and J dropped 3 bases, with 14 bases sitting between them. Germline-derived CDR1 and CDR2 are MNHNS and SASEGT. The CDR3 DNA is TGTGCCAGCATATGGGCTCCAGGTACAGATACGCAGTATTTT. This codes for CASIWAPGTDTQYF.

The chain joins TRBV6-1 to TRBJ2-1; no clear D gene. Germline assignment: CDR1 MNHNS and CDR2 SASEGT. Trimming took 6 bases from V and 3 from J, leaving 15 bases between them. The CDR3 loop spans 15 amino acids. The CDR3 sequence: CASRRGPEIYNEQFF. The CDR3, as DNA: TGTGCCAGCAGACGAGGACCGGAGATCTACAATGAGCAGTTCTTC.

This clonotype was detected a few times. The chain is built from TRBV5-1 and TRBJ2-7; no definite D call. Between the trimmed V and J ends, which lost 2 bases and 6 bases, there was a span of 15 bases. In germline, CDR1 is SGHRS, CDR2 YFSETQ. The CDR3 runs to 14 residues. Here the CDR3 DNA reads TGCGCCAGCAGCTTCGGCGGAAAGGCCCCCGAGCAGTACTTC. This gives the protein CASSFGGKAPEQYF.

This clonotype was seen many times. The CDR3 is CASSLYGREDYNEQFF. The CDR3 DNA is TGTGCCAGCAGCTTATATGGGCGGGAGGACTACAATGAGCAGTTCTTC. The genes are TRBV11-2 and TRBJ2-1; 8 nucleotides match TRBD2. The CDR3 loop spans 16 amino acids. Germline-derived CDR1 and CDR2 are SGHAT and FQNNGV. V lost 2 bases to trimming and J lost 3 bases; unmatched junction nucleotides: 6.

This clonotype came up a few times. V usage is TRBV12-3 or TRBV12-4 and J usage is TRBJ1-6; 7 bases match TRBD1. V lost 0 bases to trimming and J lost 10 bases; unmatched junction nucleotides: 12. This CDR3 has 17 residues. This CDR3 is CASSLARGGSGRSPLHF. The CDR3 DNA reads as TGTGCCAGCAGTTTAGCCAGGGGGGGATCGGGGCGATCACCCCTCCACTTT.

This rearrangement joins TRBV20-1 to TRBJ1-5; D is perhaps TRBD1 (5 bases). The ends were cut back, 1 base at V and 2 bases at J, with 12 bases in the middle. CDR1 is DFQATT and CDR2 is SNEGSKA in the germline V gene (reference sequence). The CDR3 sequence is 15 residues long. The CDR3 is CSARGEGSGNQPQHF. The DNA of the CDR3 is TGCAGTGCTAGAGGTGAGGGGAGCGGCAATCAGCCCCAGCATTTT.

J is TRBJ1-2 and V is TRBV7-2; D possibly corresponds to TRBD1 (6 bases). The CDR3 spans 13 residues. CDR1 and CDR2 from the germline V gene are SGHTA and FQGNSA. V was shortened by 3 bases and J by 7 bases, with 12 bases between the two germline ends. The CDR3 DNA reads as TGTGCCAGCAGCTTGAACAGGGTACGTGGCTACACCTTC. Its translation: CASSLNRVRGYTF.

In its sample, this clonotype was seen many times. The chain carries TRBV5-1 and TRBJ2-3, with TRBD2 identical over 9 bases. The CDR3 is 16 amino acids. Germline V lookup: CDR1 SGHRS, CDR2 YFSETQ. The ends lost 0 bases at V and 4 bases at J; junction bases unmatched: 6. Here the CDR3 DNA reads TGCGCCAGCAGCTTGGCCGGACTAGCGTCTTCAGATACGCAGTATTTT. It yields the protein CASSLAGLASSDTQYF.

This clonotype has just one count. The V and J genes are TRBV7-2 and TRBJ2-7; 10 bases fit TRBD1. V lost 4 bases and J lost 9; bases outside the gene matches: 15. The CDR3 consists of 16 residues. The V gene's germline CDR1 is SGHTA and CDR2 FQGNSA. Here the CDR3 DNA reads TGTGCCAGCAGCTCTGAGGGGGGACAGGGGCTACTAAGGCAGTACTTC. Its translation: CASSSEGGQGLLRQYF.

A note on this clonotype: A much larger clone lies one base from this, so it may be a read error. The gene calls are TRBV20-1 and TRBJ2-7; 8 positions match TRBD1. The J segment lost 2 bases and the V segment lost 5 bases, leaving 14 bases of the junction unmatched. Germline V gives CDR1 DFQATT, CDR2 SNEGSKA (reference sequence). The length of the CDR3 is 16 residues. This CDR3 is CSAEPFRTGSPYEQYF. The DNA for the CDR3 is TGCAGTGCTGAACCCTTTAGGACAGGGAGCCCCTACGAGCAGTACTTC.

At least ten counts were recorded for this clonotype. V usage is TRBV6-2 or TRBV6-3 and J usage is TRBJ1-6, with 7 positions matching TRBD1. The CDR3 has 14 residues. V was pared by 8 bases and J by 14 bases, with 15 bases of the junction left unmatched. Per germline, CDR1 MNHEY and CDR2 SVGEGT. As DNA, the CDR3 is TGTGCCAGCTCCCGGACAGGTGGGGCTTCGGCCCTCCACTTT. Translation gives CASSRTGGASALHF.

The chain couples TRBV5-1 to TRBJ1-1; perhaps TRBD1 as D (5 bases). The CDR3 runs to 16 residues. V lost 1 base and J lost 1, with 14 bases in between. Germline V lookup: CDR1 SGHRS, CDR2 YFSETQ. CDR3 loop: CASSLRMGDSNTEAFF. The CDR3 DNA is TGCGCCAGCAGCTTGAGGATGGGGGACTCGAACACTGAAGCTTTCTTT.

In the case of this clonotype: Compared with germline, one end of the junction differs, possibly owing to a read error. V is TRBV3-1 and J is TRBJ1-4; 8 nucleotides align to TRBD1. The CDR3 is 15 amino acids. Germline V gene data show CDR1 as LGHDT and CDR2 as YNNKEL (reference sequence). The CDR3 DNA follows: TGTGCCAGCAGCCGAGGGCCAGGGGGCGTCGAAAAACTGTTTTTC. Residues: CASSRGPGGVEKLFF.

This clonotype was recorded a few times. The DNA for the CDR3 is TGCGCCAGCAGCCAACCACGACTGAGCGGAGGAGGTGAGCAGTTCTTC. It codes for CASSQPRLSGGGEQFF. This rearrangement joins TRBV4-1 to TRBJ2-1; a possible D gene is TRBD2 (5 bases). The V and J ends lost 2 bases and 9 bases respectively, with 20 bases between them. This CDR3 contains 16 residues. Per the germline V gene, CDR1 is MGHRA and CDR2 is YSYEKL.

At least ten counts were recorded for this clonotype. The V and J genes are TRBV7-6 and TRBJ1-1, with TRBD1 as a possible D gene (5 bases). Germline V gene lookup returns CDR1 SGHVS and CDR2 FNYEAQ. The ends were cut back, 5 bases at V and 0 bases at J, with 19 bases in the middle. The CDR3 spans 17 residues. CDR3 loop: CASSPTRWSGMNTEAFF. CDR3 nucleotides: TGTGCCAGCAGCCCAACAAGGTGGTCAGGGATGAACACTGAAGCTTTCTTT.

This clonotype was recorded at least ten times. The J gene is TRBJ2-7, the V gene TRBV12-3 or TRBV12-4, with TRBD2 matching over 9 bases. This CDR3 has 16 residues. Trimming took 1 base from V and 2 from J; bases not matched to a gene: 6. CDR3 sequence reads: CASSLGLTSGPYEQYF. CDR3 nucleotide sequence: TGTGCCAGCAGTTTAGGTTTGACTAGCGGCCCCTACGAGCAGTACTTC.

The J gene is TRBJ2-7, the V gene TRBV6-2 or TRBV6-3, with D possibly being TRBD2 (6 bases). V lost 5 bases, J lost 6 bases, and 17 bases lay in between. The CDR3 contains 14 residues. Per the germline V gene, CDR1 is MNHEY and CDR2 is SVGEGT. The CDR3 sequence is CASSQTSLRGEQYF. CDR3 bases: TGTGCCAGCAGTCAGACTAGTCTGAGGGGCGAGCAGTACTTC.

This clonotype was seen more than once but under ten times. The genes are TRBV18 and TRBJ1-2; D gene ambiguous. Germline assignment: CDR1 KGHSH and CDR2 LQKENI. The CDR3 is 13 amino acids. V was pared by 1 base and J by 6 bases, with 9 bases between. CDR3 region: CASSPRVGDGYTF. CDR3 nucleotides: TGTGCCAGCTCACCACGGGTCGGAGATGGCTACACCTTC.

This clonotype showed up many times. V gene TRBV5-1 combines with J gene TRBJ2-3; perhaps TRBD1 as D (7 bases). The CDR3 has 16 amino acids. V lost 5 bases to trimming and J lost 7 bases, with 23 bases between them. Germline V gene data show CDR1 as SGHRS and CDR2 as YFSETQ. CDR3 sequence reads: CASSKGGTGEGYTQYF. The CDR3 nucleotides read TGCGCCAGCAGTAAAGGGGGCACGGGAGAAGGATATACGCAGTATTTT.

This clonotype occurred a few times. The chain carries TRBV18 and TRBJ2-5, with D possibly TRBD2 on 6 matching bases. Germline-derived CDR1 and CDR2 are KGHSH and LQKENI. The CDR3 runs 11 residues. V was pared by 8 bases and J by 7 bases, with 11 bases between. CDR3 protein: CASGSGATQYF. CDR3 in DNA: TGTGCCAGCGGCTCGGGAGCGACCCAGTACTTC.